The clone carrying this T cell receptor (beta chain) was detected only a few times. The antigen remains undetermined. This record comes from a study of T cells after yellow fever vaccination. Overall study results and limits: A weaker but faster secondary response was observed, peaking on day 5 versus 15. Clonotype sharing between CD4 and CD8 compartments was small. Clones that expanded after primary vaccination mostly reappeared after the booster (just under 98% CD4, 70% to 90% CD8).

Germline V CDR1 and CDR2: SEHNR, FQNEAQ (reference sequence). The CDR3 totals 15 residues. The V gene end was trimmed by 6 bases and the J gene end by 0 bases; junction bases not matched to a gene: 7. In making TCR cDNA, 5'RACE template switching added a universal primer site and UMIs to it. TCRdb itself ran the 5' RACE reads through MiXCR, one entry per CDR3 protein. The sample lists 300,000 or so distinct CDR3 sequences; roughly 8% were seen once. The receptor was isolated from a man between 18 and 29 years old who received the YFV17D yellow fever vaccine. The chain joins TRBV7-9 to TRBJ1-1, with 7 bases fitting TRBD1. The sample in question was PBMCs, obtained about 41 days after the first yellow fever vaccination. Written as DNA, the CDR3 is TGTGCCAGCAGTCCACCGGGACAGATGAACACTGAAGCTTTCTTT. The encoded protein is CASSPPGQMNTEAFF.